The 32 T cell receptor beta chains below come from one sample, sequenced in a study of regulatory T cells in long-lasting Graves disease. Regarding time point: newly diagnosed GD, antithyroid drugs for less than 3 months. Extracted RNA from PBMCs served as the source of the TCR library. The TCR beta library used iRepertoire HTBI primers with Arm-PCR amplification of CDR3. TCRdb used MiXCR to reprocess the multiplex PCR reads, holding one entry per CDR3 protein. Of 540,000 or so distinct CDR3 sequences listed, around an eighth are singletons. The sample also formed part of further work on T cells in Graves' hyperthyroidism and ophthalmopathy.

The sample was peripheral blood mononuclear cells (PBMCs), taken at new diagnosis, from a patient treated with antithyroid drugs. The receptors were sampled from a man aged 30 to 45 with Graves disease.

The chain is built from TRBV5-6 and TRBJ2-1; D ambiguous. V was cut by 3 bases and J by 2 bases, with 15 bases left in between. CDR1 and CDR2 (germline): SGHDT, YYEEEE. The CDR3 covers 16 residues. CDR3 DNA sequence: TGTGCCAGCAGCTCTACTGCCACTAAAACCTACAATGAGCAGTTCTTC. Translated, it gives CASSSTATKTYNEQFF.

In this sample, this clonotype turned up many times. V is TRBV10-3 and J is TRBJ2-1; D is unclear. Germline CDR1 reads ENHRY; CDR2 reads SYGVKD. Trimming took 0 bases from V and 0 from J, leaving 15 bases between them. This CDR3 has 18 amino acids. The CDR3 DNA reads as TGTGCCATCAGTGAGTCGGGGTCGGCTAGGAGCTCCTACAATGAGCAGTTCTTC. This encodes CAISESGSARSSYNEQFF.

This clonotype was recorded many times. The rearrangement joins TRBV20-1 to TRBJ2-7; 9 nucleotides line up with TRBD1. J was trimmed by 3 bases and V by 0 bases; bases with no gene match: 9. The CDR3 loop spans 16 amino acids. Germline V gives CDR1 DFQATT, CDR2 SNEGSKA (reference sequence). CDR3 region: CSARELDRGDLYEQYF. The CDR3 DNA reads TGCAGTGCTAGAGAACTGGACAGGGGTGACCTCTACGAGCAGTACTTC.

This clonotype was picked up many times. The rearrangement joins TRBV27 to TRBJ1-2; D is undetermined. Trimming took off 5 bases at V and 4 bases at J, with 11 bases between the two ends. The CDR3 has 13 residues. CDR1 is MNHEY and CDR2 is SMNVEV in the germline V gene (reference sequence). CDR3 coding DNA: TGTGCCAGCAGTCCGTCAGAAATCTATGGCTACACCTTC. Amino acids: CASSPSEIYGYTF.

This clonotype has ten or more counts. V usage is TRBV29-1 and J usage is TRBJ2-2; D is possibly TRBD1 (6 bases). This CDR3 has 14 amino acids. CDR1 and CDR2 from the germline V gene are SQVTM and ANQGSEA. The V end was cut by 3 bases, the J end by 7 bases, with 15 bases between. CDR3: CSVESTGIVGELFF. The CDR3 nucleotides read TGCAGCGTTGAGAGTACAGGGATTGTCGGGGAGCTGTTTTTT.

At least ten counts were recorded for this clonotype. The chain employs TRBV7-9 and TRBJ1-1; 7 bases match TRBD1. V was clipped by 7 bases and J by 1 base; unmatched bases: 6. Germline V gene sequence: CDR1 SEHNR, CDR2 FQNEAQ (reference sequence). This CDR3 has 14 residues. DNA for the CDR3: TGTGCCAGCACCAGACAGGGAACGAACACTGAAGCTTTCTTT. It encodes CASTRQGTNTEAFF.

This clonotype came up many times. The chain couples TRBV20-1 to TRBJ1-5, with D perhaps matching TRBD1 (5 bases). Per germline, CDR1 DFQATT and CDR2 SNEGSKA (reference sequence). V dropped 6 bases and J dropped 2 bases, with 11 bases sitting between them. The CDR3 loop spans 13 amino acids. The chain's CDR3 is CSAIPGGNQPQHF. For the CDR3, the DNA is TGCAGTGCCATCCCGGGGGGCAATCAGCCCCAGCATTTT.

Ten or more counts support this clonotype. The rearrangement joins TRBV7-2 to TRBJ2-3; 14 positions agree with TRBD2. Germline V gene lookup returns CDR1 SGHTA and CDR2 FQGNSA. Trimming at V came to 0 bases and at J to 6 bases, leaving 8 bases not matched to a gene. This CDR3 region has 18 residues. CDR3 coding DNA: TGTGCCAGCAGCTTAGCGCGAGGACTAGCGGGAGGCCCCGATACGCAGTATTTT. Protein product: CASSLARGLAGGPDTQYF.

With respect to this clonotype: Possible read error: a much larger clone is one base away. This chain uses TRBV20-1 with TRBJ2-1; D unclear. Trimming shortened V by 0 bases and J by 8 bases, and 11 bases separated the two germline ends. Germline CDR1 is DFQATT and CDR2 is SNEGSKA (reference sequence). This CDR3 spans 13 amino acids. This chain's CDR3 is CSARDANSDEQFF. In nucleotides, the CDR3 is TGCAGTGCTAGAGATGCTAACAGCGATGAGCAGTTCTTC.

This clonotype was seen ten or more times. The chain is built from TRBV5-1 and TRBJ2-1; tentative D call: TRBD1 (6 bases). CDR3 length: 13 residues. Trimming left V 6 bases short and J 8 bases short, with 15 bases between. Germline V gene data show CDR1 as SGHRS and CDR2 as YFSETQ. CDR3 DNA: TGCGCCAGCAACCGGAATAGGGGGTATGAGCAGTTCTTC. Amino acids: CASNRNRGYEQFF.

A word on this clonotype: Just one base apart from a much larger clone, this may be a read error. The V and J genes are TRBV2 and TRBJ2-4; the D call may be TRBD1 or TRBD2 (6 bases each). Germline loops: CDR1 SNHLY, CDR2 FYNNEI. The CDR3 extends over 17 amino acids. Trimming stripped 11 bases from V and 0 bases from J, with 23 bases between. CDR3 loop: CAYRPPSGALAKNIQYF. For the CDR3, the DNA is TGTGCCTACCGCCCCCCGTCGGGGGCCTTAGCCAAAAACATTCAGTACTTC.

V is TRBV5-4 and J is TRBJ2-1, with D possibly being TRBD2 (6 bases). The last part of the DNA fits TRBJ2-5 better; the J call may be wrong. Germline CDR1 SGHNT, CDR2 YYREEE (reference sequence). The CDR3 totals 13 residues. The CDR3 reads CASSPSREETQYF. The CDR3 DNA sequence: TGTGCCAGCAGCCCCTCCCGGGAGGAGACCCAGTACTTC.

In this sample, this clonotype turned up a few times. This rearrangement joins TRBV18 to TRBJ2-1; D is undetermined. The CDR3 length is 12 residues. With 2 bases removed from V and 6 bases from J, the gap between germline ends came to 5 bases. The germline V gene has CDR1 KGHSH and CDR2 LQKENI. The CDR3 nucleotides read TGTGCCAGCTCACCAGGGTTCAATGAGCAGTTCTTC. It yields the protein CASSPGFNEQFF.

This clonotype was detected a few times. V and J are TRBV19 and TRBJ2-7; 10 bases line up with TRBD2. The CDR3 sequence is 14 residues long. Germline V gives CDR1 LNHDA, CDR2 SQIVND (reference sequence). V lost 10 bases to trimming and J lost 6 bases; unmatched junction nucleotides: 12. The CDR3 sequence: CATTSSGRWCEQYF. In DNA, the CDR3 is TGTGCCACTACTTCTAGCGGGAGATGGTGCGAGCAGTACTTC.

The chain employs TRBV4-2 and TRBJ2-2, with D tentatively TRBD1 (6 bases). CDR1 is LGHNA, CDR2 YNFKEQ, per germline. This CDR3 spans 15 amino acids. V dropped 3 bases and J dropped 4 bases, with 12 bases sitting between them. The CDR3 protein is CASSQNTGRTGELFF. DNA of the CDR3: TGTGCCAGCAGCCAGAATACAGGGCGCACCGGGGAGCTGTTTTTT.

In its sample, this clonotype was seen many times. The chain carries TRBV7-8 and TRBJ2-2; 10 bases match TRBD2. V lost 5 bases, J lost 4 bases, and 7 bases stayed unmatched. This CDR3 has 16 amino acids. The V gene's germline CDR1 is SGHVS and CDR2 FQNEAQ. Here the CDR3 reads CASSRTIAGGTGELFF. The CDR3 DNA follows: TGTGCCAGCAGCCGAACTATAGCGGGAGGCACCGGGGAGCTGTTTTTT.

The chain joins TRBV30 to TRBJ1-2; 8 nucleotides agree with TRBD1. Germline CDR1 and CDR2: GTSNPN and SVGIG (reference sequence). Trimming took 4 bases from V and 8 from J; bases not matched to a gene: 6. CDR3 length: 12 residues. The CDR3 is CAWTAGGRGYTF. CDR3 DNA sequence: TGTGCCTGGACAGCAGGGGGCCGCGGCTACACCTTC.

The chain has TRBV25-1 and TRBJ2-1, with D tentatively TRBD1 (5 bases). Germline CDR1 is MGHDK and CDR2 is SYGVNS. This CDR3 has 17 amino acids. V was clipped by 5 bases and J by 5 bases, with 22 bases between them. CDR3 sequence reads: CASSPLGQGIQDNEQFF. CDR3 DNA sequence: TGTGCCAGCAGTCCTCTCGGCCAAGGAATACAGGACAATGAGCAGTTCTTC.

This clonotype was recorded many times. The genes are TRBV20-1 and TRBJ2-7; a weak D match, TRBD1 (7 bases). CDR1 is DFQATT, CDR2 SNEGSKA, per germline (reference sequence). This CDR3 is 13 amino acids long. V lost 1 base and J 4 bases, leaving 11 bases between the germline ends. In DNA, the CDR3 is TGCAGTGCTAGAGGGCAGGGGGGATACGAGCAGTACTTC. Amino acid sequence: CSARGQGGYEQYF.

Regarding this clonotype: The CDR3 does not end in the conserved phenylalanine or tryptophan, so this is likely a read error. This sequence joins TRBV5-1 and TRBJ2-7; no reliable D call. This CDR3 is built from 12 residues. V dropped 0 bases and J dropped 6 bases, with 7 bases sitting between them. The germline gives CDR1 SGHRS, CDR2 YFSETQ. CDR3 in DNA: TGCGCCAGCAGCTTGGTTGGTGGCGAGCAGTACTCC. As protein: CASSLVGGEQYS.

This clonotype was seen only a few times. V usage is TRBV7-8 and J usage is TRBJ2-1; 9 positions agree with TRBD2. Germline V gene sequence: CDR1 SGHVS, CDR2 FQNEAQ. V trimming: 5 bases; J trimming: 5 bases; junction bases outside the gene matches: 16. CDR3 length: 18 residues. The CDR3 is CASSLRMVWREGHNEQFF. The CDR3 nucleotides read TGTGCCAGCAGCCTTAGGATGGTCTGGCGGGAGGGCCACAATGAGCAGTTCTTC.

This clonotype was recorded at least ten times. The chain employs TRBV6-1 and TRBJ1-5; no definite D call. Trimming stripped 1 base from V and 2 bases from J, with 9 bases between. CDR3 length: 15 residues. In germline, CDR1 is MNHNS, CDR2 SASEGT. CDR3 protein: CASSEDGSGNQPQHF. CDR3 DNA sequence: TGTGCCAGCAGTGAAGATGGAAGTGGCAATCAGCCCCAGCATTTT.

There are a few counts of this clonotype. This sequence joins TRBV18 and TRBJ1-1; D is unresolved. The CDR3 totals 14 residues. CDR1 is KGHSH and CDR2 is LQKENI in the germline V gene. Trimming left V 1 base short and J 0 bases short, with 6 bases between. The CDR3 sequence is CASSPLPLNTEAFF. CDR3 nucleotides: TGTGCCAGCTCACCACTTCCACTGAACACTGAAGCTTTCTTT. Full variable domain (outside the CDR3, taken from reference TRBV18 and TRBJ1-1): NAGVMQNPRHLVRRRGQEARLRCSPMKGHSHVYWYRQLPEEGLKFMVYLQKENIIDESGMPKERFSAEFPKEGPSILRIQQVVRGDSAAYFCASSPLPLNTEAFFGQGTRLTVV.

This clonotype was observed many times. The chain combines TRBV2 with TRBJ1-4; 9 positions agree with TRBD1. From germline, CDR1 is SNHLY and CDR2 FYNNEI. The CDR3 has 15 amino acids. The V and J ends lost 4 bases and 6 bases, in that order; junction bases with no gene match: 6. CDR3 sequence (DNA): TGTGCCAGCAGTGCATCCCGGACAGGGGATGAAAAACTGTTTTTT. Protein product: CASSASRTGDEKLFF. The full variable domain, with the rest looked up from reference TRBV2 and TRBJ1-4, is EPEVTQTPSHQVTQMGQEVILRCVPISNHLYFYWYRQILGQKVEFLVSFYNNEISEKSEIFDDQFSVERPDGSNFTLKIRSTKLEDSAMYFCASSASRTGDEKLFFGSGTQLSVL.

In this sample, this clonotype turned up many times. V is TRBV6-2 or TRBV6-3 and J is TRBJ1-5; TRBD1 matches 8 bases. Germline CDR1 and CDR2: MNHEY and SVGEGT. V dropped 10 bases and J dropped 0; count of bases not matched to a gene: 8. This CDR3 spans 15 amino acids. CDR3 DNA: TGTGCCACACGACAGGGGCTCTATAGCAATCAGCCCCAGCATTTT. Amino acid sequence: CATRQGLYSNQPQHF.

This clonotype was seen ten or more times. CDR3 loop: CASSEREDLGTDTQYF. For the CDR3, the DNA is TGTGCCAGCAGTGAAAGGGAAGACCTTGGCACAGATACGCAGTATTTT. V usage is TRBV25-1 and J usage is TRBJ2-3; D is undetermined. V lost 2 bases, J lost 1 base, and 13 bases lay in between. CDR3 length: 16 amino acids. In germline, CDR1 is MGHDK, CDR2 SYGVNS.

About this clonotype: Since a much larger clone is just one base distant, this may be a read error. The V call is TRBV6-2 or TRBV6-3, the J call TRBJ2-7; D is perhaps TRBD1 or TRBD2 (5 bases each). The CDR3 length is 16 residues. CDR1 and CDR2 from the germline V gene are MNHEY and SVGEGT. Trimming left V 6 bases short and J 3 bases short, with 21 bases between. The CDR3 nucleotides read TGTGCCAGCAGACCGGGGACGGGCCGTACCCACTACGAGCAGTACTTC. Its translation is CASRPGTGRTHYEQYF.

This clonotype was seen at least ten times. Here the CDR3 reads CASSSDRGDWGTEAFF. Written as DNA, the CDR3 is TGTGCCAGCAGTTCAGACAGGGGGGATTGGGGCACTGAAGCTTTCTTT. The V gene is TRBV2, the J gene TRBJ1-1; TRBD1 matches at 9 bases. Per the germline V gene, CDR1 is SNHLY and CDR2 is FYNNEI. V lost 5 bases to trimming and J lost 4 bases; unmatched junction nucleotides: 11. The CDR3 is made up of 16 amino acids.

This clonotype was detected ten times or more. J is TRBJ1-1 and V is TRBV29-1; D may be TRBD1 (5 bases). The CDR3 sequence is 13 residues long. Germline V gives CDR1 SQVTM, CDR2 ANQGSEA. Trimming left V 4 bases short and J 1 base short, with 10 bases between. As DNA, the CDR3 is TGCAGCGTTGTTCGCAGGGCGAACACTGAAGCTTTCTTT. Protein product: CSVVRRANTEAFF.

In this sample, this clonotype turned up many times. The chain recombines TRBV30 with TRBJ1-4, with 8 bases that match TRBD1. With 1 base clipped from V and 8 bases from J, the junction kept 6 bases outside the gene matches. From germline, CDR1 is GTSNPN and CDR2 SVGIG (reference sequence). The length of the CDR3 is 14 residues. The CDR3 sequence is CAWSGRTGREKLFF. The CDR3 bases are TGTGCCTGGAGTGGTCGGACAGGGCGAGAAAAACTGTTTTTT.

The chain is built from TRBV9 and TRBJ1-1; D unresolved. From germline, CDR1 is SGDLS and CDR2 YYNGEE. The CDR3 runs 14 residues. The ends were cut back, 0 bases at V and 1 base at J, with 7 bases in the middle. In nucleotides, the CDR3 is TGTGCCAGCAGCGTAGCGGGCGGGAACACTGAAGCTTTCTTT. Encoded protein: CASSVAGGNTEAFF.

This clonotype was recorded a few times. This rearrangement joins TRBV20-1 to TRBJ2-5, with 8 bases fitting TRBD2. V lost 4 bases and J lost 5; bases outside the gene matches: 18. Germline values: CDR1 DFQATT, CDR2 SNEGSKA (reference sequence). The CDR3 totals 17 residues. The CDR3 coding sequence is TGCAGTGCTACCTATTTTAGGACTAGCCAATTCGAGGAGACCCAGTACTTC. It yields the protein CSATYFRTSQFEETQYF.